Below, 22 T cell receptor beta chains from the same sample are listed, as sequenced in a study of OX40 agonist ivuxolimab in advanced cancers. Clones were read by immunoSEQ multiplex PCR, and TCRdb kept only the in-frame ones, dropping some. Of 60,000 to 70,000 clones listed, over 75% were seen once; the top ten hold 4.5% to 6%. Sequenced material: CD4+ or CD8+ T cells sorted from blood, taken in a trial of the OX40 agonist ivuxolimab. These receptors originate from an adult with an advanced solid tumor such as melanoma, head and neck, liver or kidney cancer.

This chain connects TRBV7-2 to TRBJ1-6; TRBD1 might be the D (5 bases). V lost 5 bases to trimming and J lost 8 bases, with 13 bases between them. The CDR3 is made up of 14 amino acids. The germline V gene encodes CDR1 SGHTA and CDR2 FQGNSA. CDR3 nucleotide sequence: TGTGCCAGCAGCCCCCGGGCAGGGTATTCACCCCTCCACTTT. It encodes CASSPRAGYSPLHF.

The chain uses TRBV5-1 and TRBJ2-1; 7 nucleotides agree with TRBD2. J gave up 4 bases and V 7 bases, and 11 bases lay outside the gene matches. Germline V gene data show CDR1 as SGHRS and CDR2 as YFSETQ. This CDR3 comprises 15 residues. The CDR3 DNA reads as TGCGCCAGCGGGGCGTTTAGCGGGTCTTACAATGAGCAGTTCTTC. Amino acids: CASGAFSGSYNEQFF.

The V call is TRBV29-1, the J call TRBJ2-1; TRBD1 matches at 7 bases. From germline, CDR1 is SQVTM and CDR2 ANQGSEA. CDR3 length: 12 amino acids. CDR3 bases: TGCAGTGCCGGGACAGCTTACAATGAGCAGTTCTTC. Residues: CSAGTAYNEQFF.

The chain has TRBV28 and TRBJ1-2, with D possibly matching TRBD1 (5 bases). The CDR3 consists of 13 residues. Trimming removed 8 bases from V and 4 bases from J, with 14 bases in between. The germline V gene has CDR1 MDHEN and CDR2 SYDVKM. The CDR3 spells CASASGLGYGYTF. The DNA for the CDR3 is TGTGCCAGCGCCTCGGGACTCGGCTATGGCTACACCTTC.

This clone was seen only once. This chain connects TRBV15 to TRBJ2-1; perhaps TRBD2 as D (5 bases). Per germline, CDR1 LNHNV and CDR2 YYDKDF (reference sequence). The CDR3 runs 12 residues. The germline V and J ends were trimmed by 0 bases and 8 bases, with 5 bases remaining between them. CDR3 amino acids: CATSRDSDEQFF. CDR3 nucleotide sequence: TGTGCCACCAGCAGAGATAGCGATGAGCAGTTCTTC.

The chain recombines TRBV4-3 with TRBJ1-1; 7 bases are shared with TRBD1. Trimming cost V 4 bases and J 0 bases; bases outside gene matches: 5. Per germline, CDR1 LGHNA and CDR2 YSLEER. This CDR3 region has 15 residues. The CDR3 DNA sequence: TGCGCCAGCAGCCGACAGGGCCGCATGAACACTGAAGCTTTCTTT. As protein: CASSRQGRMNTEAFF.

The V call is TRBV5-4, the J call TRBJ1-1; no clear D. V lost 2 bases, J lost 4 bases, and 9 bases lay in between. The CDR3 spans 13 residues. Germline loops: CDR1 SGHNT, CDR2 YYREEE (reference sequence). This CDR3 is CASSLSSLTEAFF. The CDR3 coding sequence is TGTGCCAGCAGCTTAAGCAGCCTCACTGAAGCTTTCTTT.

The rearrangement links TRBV6-1 to TRBJ2-5, with a possible D match to TRBD1 (5 bases). Trimming removed 5 bases at V and 9 bases at J, with 10 bases between. Germline V gives CDR1 MNHNS, CDR2 SASEGT. CDR3 length: 11 residues. This CDR3 is CASSFRQPQYF. Here the CDR3 DNA reads TGTGCCAGCAGTTTCCGACAGCCCCAGTACTTC.

This sequence joins TRBV5-8 and TRBJ1-3; the D gene is possibly TRBD1 (6 bases). Germline CDR1 and CDR2: SGHTS and YDEGEE. The CDR3 spans 16 residues. V lost 4 bases, J lost 0 bases, and 14 bases lay in between. CDR3 nucleotides: TGTGCCAGCAGCACCCGGGACAACTTCTCTGGAAACACCATATATTTT. Its protein product is CASSTRDNFSGNTIYF.

V gene TRBV9 combines with J gene TRBJ2-1, with TRBD2 matching over 10 bases. The V segment lost 3 bases and the J segment 4 bases; nucleotides outside the gene matches: 4. The CDR3 covers 15 residues. Germline V gene lookup returns CDR1 SGDLS and CDR2 YYNGEE. This CDR3 is CASSGGLAPYNEQFF. The CDR3 nucleotides read TGTGCCAGCAGCGGGGGACTAGCGCCTTACAATGAGCAGTTCTTC.

This chain links TRBV13 with TRBJ1-1, with D perhaps matching TRBD1 (6 bases). The V end was cut by 4 bases, the J end by 6 bases, with 18 bases between. This CDR3 is 15 amino acids long. In germline, CDR1 is PRHDT, CDR2 FYEKMQ (reference sequence). The DNA of the CDR3 is TGTGCCAGCAGCTCCACTGAGGGACATCAGGCTGAAGCTTTCTTT. Its translation is CASSSTEGHQAEAFF.

The V and J genes are TRBV5-1 and TRBJ2-2, with 8 nucleotides matching TRBD1. This CDR3 has 16 residues. Germline assignment: CDR1 SGHRS and CDR2 YFSETQ. J gave up 4 bases and V 3 bases, and 8 bases lay outside the gene matches. In DNA, the CDR3 is TGCGCCAGCAGCTCGACAGGGGCCTATATCACCGGGGAGCTGTTTTTT. This translates into CASSSTGAYITGELFF.

There are a few counts of this clone. The chain recombines TRBV7-2 with TRBJ1-2; TRBD1 matches 8 bases. Germline V gives CDR1 SGHTA, CDR2 FQGNSA. This CDR3 comprises 13 residues. The ends lost 0 bases at V and 6 bases at J; junction bases unmatched: 0. The CDR3 sequence is CASSLAQGDGYTF. Here the CDR3 DNA reads TGTGCCAGCAGCTTAGCACAGGGGGATGGCTACACCTTC.

The chain uses TRBV29-1 and TRBJ2-1; 7 nucleotides align to TRBD2. Germline CDR1 SQVTM, CDR2 ANQGSEA. The CDR3 consists of 12 residues. The J segment lost 4 bases and the V segment lost 5 bases, leaving 2 bases of the junction unmatched. CDR3 DNA: TGCAGCGTTCCGGGGGGTTACAATGAGCAGTTCTTC. This gives the protein CSVPGGYNEQFF.

This clone showed up just a few times. This chain uses TRBV19 with TRBJ1-2; 11 nucleotides match TRBD1. V trimming: 5 bases; J trimming: 4 bases; junction bases outside the gene matches: 6. CDR3 size: 15 residues. The germline CDR1 and CDR2 sequences are LNHDA and SQIVND (reference sequence). CDR3 protein: CASSVAGTGGYGYTF. For the CDR3, the DNA is TGTGCCAGTAGTGTTGCCGGGACAGGGGGCTATGGCTACACCTTC.

The V call is TRBV19, the J call TRBJ2-5; 8 bases align to TRBD1. The CDR3 runs to 15 residues. Looked up from germline, CDR1 is LNHDA and CDR2 is SQIVND (reference sequence). The trim removed 4 bases at V and 5 bases at J, leaving 9 bases unmatched. The CDR3 DNA reads as TGTGCCAGTAGTACCCAACCTAGACAGGGGGAGACCCAGTACTTC. It translates to CASSTQPRQGETQYF.

The chain couples TRBV28 to TRBJ2-3; 8 bases agree with TRBD2. V dropped 2 bases and J dropped 2; count of bases not matched to a gene: 3. Germline CDR1 is MDHEN and CDR2 is SYDVKM. There are 15 residues in the CDR3. CDR3 sequence: CASSLGLAHTDTQYF. The CDR3 nucleotides are TGTGCCAGCAGTTTAGGACTAGCTCACACAGATACGCAGTATTTT.

V gene TRBV6-1 combines with J gene TRBJ2-4; D may be TRBD1 (8 bases). The CDR3 extends over 14 amino acids. Trimming stripped 4 bases from V and 15 bases from J, with 22 bases between. Per the germline V gene, CDR1 is MNHNS and CDR2 is SASEGT. The CDR3 nucleotides read TGTGCCAGCAGTGGGGGACCACAGGGGGAGGGAGGGTACTTC. It is translated as CASSGGPQGEGGYF.

This clone has only a few counts. The chain is built from TRBV7-9 and TRBJ1-2; 9 nucleotides match TRBD1. This CDR3 contains 14 residues. V dropped 8 bases and J dropped 4; count of bases not matched to a gene: 8. Germline lookup yields CDR1 SEHNR and CDR2 FQNEAQ (reference sequence). CDR3 protein: CASASGTGPYGYTF. In nucleotides, the CDR3 is TGTGCCAGCGCCTCCGGGACAGGGCCCTATGGCTACACCTTC.

The rearrangement links TRBV2 to TRBJ1-5, with a weak D call TRBD1 (5 bases). The DNA end favors TRBJ2-3, so the J call may be wrong. CDR1 SNHLY and CDR2 FYNNEI come from the germline V gene. The CDR3 runs 14 residues. CDR3 in amino acids: CASKGPAPNQPQYF. CDR3 coding DNA: TGTGCCAGCAAGGGGCCAGCCCCCAATCAGCCCCAGTATTTT.

The genes are TRBV7-9 and TRBJ1-2, with D unresolved. The CDR3 covers 13 residues. V lost 0 bases to trimming and J lost 8 bases, with 10 bases between them. Germline V lookup: CDR1 SEHNR, CDR2 FQNEAQ (reference sequence). This CDR3 reads CASSLAEVGGYTF. As DNA, the CDR3 is TGTGCCAGCAGCTTAGCGGAGGTGGGGGGCTACACCTTC.

The chain links TRBV5-1 to TRBJ2-1; TRBD2 aligns across 8 bases. Germline CDR1 reads SGHRS; CDR2 reads YFSETQ. The CDR3 loop spans 16 amino acids. The V segment lost 0 bases and the J segment 5 bases; nucleotides outside the gene matches: 7. The CDR3 sequence: CASSLAAGGGNNEQFF. CDR3 DNA sequence: TGCGCCAGCAGCTTGGCCGCGGGAGGAGGTAACAATGAGCAGTTCTTC.